The clone carrying this TCR beta chain occurred many times. Germline values: CDR1 SGHNT, CDR2 YENEEA. The CDR3 sequence is 13 residues long. V gave up 7 bases and J gave up 1 base, with 5 bases separating them. This sample stems from a study of blood T cell repertoires in COVID-19. In the study overall: Acute and convalescent COVID-19 samples came from the United States, Italy and Spain. The analysed material was cDNA or gDNA that came from T cells, B-cell-depleted T cells, or PBMCs.

Data came from immunoSEQ multiplex PCR; TCRdb stores just in-frame clones and leaves some out. The sample holds roughly 300,000 clones, around nine tenths seen once. Seattle researchers signed up patients amid active infection and tracked them longitudinally. This clonotype was obtained from a woman in her thirties with COVID-19, enrolled during active disease. The chain combines TRBV11-3 with TRBJ2-6; D is unresolved. Sequences were obtained from peripheral blood. CDR3 DNA: TGTGCCAGCAAGCTTTCTGGGGCCAACGTCCTGACTTTC. It encodes CASKLSGANVLTF. Full variable domain (missing parts from reference TRBV11-3 and TRBJ2-6): EAGVVQSPRYKIIEKKQPVAFWCNPISGHNTLYWYLQNLGQGPELLIRYENEEAVDDSQLPKDRFSAERLKGVDSTLKIQPAELGDSAVYLCASKLSGANVLTFGAGSRLTVL.